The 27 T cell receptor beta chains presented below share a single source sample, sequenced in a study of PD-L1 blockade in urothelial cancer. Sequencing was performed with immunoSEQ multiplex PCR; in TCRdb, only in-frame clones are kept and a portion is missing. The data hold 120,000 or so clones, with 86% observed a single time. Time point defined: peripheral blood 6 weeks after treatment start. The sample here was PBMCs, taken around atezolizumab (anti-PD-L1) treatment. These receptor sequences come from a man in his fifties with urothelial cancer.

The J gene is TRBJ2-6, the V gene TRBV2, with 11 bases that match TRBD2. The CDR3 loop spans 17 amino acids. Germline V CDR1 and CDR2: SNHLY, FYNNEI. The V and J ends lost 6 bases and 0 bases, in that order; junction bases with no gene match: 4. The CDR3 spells CASSLAGGHSGANVLTF. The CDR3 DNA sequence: TGTGCCAGCAGCCTAGCGGGAGGCCACTCTGGGGCCAACGTCCTGACTTTC.

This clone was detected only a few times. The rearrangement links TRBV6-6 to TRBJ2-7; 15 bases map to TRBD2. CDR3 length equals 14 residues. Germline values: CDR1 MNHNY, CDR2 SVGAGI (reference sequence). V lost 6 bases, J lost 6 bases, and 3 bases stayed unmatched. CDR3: CASSRGLAGGEQYF. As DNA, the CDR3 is TGTGCCAGCAGCCGGGGACTAGCGGGAGGCGAGCAGTACTTC.

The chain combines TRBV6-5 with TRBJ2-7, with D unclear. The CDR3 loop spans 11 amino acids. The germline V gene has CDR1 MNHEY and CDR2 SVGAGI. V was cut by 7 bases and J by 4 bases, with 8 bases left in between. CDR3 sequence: CASKFGYEQYF. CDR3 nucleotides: TGTGCCAGCAAGTTCGGTTACGAGCAGTACTTC.

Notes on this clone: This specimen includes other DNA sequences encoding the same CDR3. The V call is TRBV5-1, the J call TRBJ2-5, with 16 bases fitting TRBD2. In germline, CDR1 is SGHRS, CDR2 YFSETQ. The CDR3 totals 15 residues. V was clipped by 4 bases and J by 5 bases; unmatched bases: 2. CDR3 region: CASSQGLAGGETQYF. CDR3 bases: TGCGCCAGCAGCCAGGGACTAGCGGGAGGGGAGACCCAGTACTTC.

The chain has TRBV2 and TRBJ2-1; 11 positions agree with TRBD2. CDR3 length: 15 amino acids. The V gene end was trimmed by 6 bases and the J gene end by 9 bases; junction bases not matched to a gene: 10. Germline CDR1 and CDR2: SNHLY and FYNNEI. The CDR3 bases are TGTGCCAGCAGGCAACTAGCGGGAGTAGGTGGTGAGCAGTTCTTC. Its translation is CASRQLAGVGGEQFF. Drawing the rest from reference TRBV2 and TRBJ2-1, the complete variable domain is EPEVTQTPSHQVTQMGQEVILRCVPISNHLYFYWYRQILGQKVEFLVSFYNNEISEKSEIFDDQFSVERPDGSNFTLKIRSTKLEDSAMYFCASRQLAGVGGEQFFGPGTRLTVL.

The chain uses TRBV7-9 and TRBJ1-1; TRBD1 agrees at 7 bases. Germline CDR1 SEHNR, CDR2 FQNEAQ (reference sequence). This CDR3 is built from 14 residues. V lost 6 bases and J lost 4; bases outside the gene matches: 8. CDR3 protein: CASRSGGSSTEAFF. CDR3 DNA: TGTGCCAGCAGATCAGGGGGTTCGAGCACTGAAGCTTTCTTT.

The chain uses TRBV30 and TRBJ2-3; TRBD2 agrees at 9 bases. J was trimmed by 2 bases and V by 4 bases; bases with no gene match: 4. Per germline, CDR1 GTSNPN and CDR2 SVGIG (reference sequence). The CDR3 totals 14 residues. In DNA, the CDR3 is TGTGCCTGGATGACTAGCGGACTCACAGATACGCAGTATTTT. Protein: CAWMTSGLTDTQYF.

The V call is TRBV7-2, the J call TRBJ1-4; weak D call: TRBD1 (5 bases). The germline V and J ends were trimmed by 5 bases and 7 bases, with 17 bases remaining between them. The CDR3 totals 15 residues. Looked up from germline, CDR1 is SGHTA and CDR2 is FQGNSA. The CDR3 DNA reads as TGTGCCAGCAGCGGGGCAGGCAATTTGGTTGAAAAACTGTTTTTT. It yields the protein CASSGAGNLVEKLFF. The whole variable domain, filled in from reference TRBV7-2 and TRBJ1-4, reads GAGVSQSPSNKVTEKGKDVELRCDPISGHTALYWYRQSLGQGLEFLIYFQGNSAPDKSGLPSDRFSAERTGGSVSTLTIQRTQQEDSAVYLCASSGAGNLVEKLFFGSGTQLSVL.

In nucleotides, the CDR3 is TGTGCCTGGTTGGCCCAGACAGGGAAGGGTTTGGCTGTAGCTTTCTTT. Amino acids: CAWLAQTGKGLAVAFF. The rearrangement links TRBV30 to TRBJ1-1, with 7 bases identical to TRBD1. CDR1 GTSNPN and CDR2 SVGIG come from the germline V gene (reference sequence). The CDR3 consists of 16 residues. V trimming: 5 bases; J trimming: 10 bases; junction bases outside the gene matches: 22. Complete variable domain (other parts from reference TRBV30 and TRBJ1-1): SQTIHQWPATLVQPVGSPLSLECTVEGTSNPNLYWYRQAAGRGLQLLFYSVGIGQISSEVPQNLSASRPQDRQFILSSKKLLLSDSGFYLCAWLAQTGKGLAVAFFGQGTRLTVV.

In DNA form, the CDR3 reads TGCGCCAGCAGCCCACAGGGGGGGACTGAAGCTTTCTTT. Protein sequence: CASSPQGGTEAFF. The rearrangement joins TRBV5-1 to TRBJ1-1, with 8 bases that match TRBD1. CDR1 and CDR2 (germline): SGHRS, YFSETQ. The CDR3 spans 13 residues. Trimming at V came to 4 bases and at J to 5 bases, leaving 4 bases not matched to a gene.

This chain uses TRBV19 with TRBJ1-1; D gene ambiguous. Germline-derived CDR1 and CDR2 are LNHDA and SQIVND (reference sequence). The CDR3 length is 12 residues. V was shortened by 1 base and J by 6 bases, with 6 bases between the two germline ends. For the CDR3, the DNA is TGTGCCAGTAGTATAGGAGGGCCTGAAGCTTTCTTT. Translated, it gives CASSIGGPEAFF.

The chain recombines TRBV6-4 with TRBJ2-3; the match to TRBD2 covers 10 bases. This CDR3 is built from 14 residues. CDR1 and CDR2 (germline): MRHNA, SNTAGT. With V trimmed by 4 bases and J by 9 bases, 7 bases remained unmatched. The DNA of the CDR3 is TGTGCCAGCAGTGCTAGCGGGAGAATCGACACGCAGTATTTT. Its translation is CASSASGRIDTQYF.

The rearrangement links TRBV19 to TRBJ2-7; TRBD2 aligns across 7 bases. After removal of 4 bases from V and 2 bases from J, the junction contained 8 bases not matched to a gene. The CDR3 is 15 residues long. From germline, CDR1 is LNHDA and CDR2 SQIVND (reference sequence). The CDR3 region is CASSRGGAETYEQYF. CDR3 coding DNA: TGTGCCAGTAGTAGGGGGGGAGCGGAAACCTACGAGCAGTACTTC.

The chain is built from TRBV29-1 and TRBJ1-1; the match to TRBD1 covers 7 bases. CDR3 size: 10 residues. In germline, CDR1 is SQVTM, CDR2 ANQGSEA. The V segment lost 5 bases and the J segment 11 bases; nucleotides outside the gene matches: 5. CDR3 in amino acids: CSVFGQAAFF. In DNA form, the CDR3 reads TGCAGCGTTTTCGGACAGGCCGCTTTCTTT.

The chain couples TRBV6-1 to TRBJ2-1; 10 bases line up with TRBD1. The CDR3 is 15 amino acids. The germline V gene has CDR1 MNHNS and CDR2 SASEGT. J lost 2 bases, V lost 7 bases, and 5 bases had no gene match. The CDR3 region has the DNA TGTGCCAGCACTCAGACAGGGGGCCCCTACAATGAGCAGTTCTTC. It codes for CASTQTGGPYNEQFF.

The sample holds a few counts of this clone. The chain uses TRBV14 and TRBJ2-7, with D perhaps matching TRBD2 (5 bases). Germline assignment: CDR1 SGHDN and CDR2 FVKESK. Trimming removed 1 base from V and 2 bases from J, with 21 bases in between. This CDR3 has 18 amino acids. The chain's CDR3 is CASSQVPLLRDVTYEQYF. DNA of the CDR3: TGTGCCAGCAGCCAAGTTCCTTTGTTGAGGGATGTGACCTACGAGCAGTACTTC.

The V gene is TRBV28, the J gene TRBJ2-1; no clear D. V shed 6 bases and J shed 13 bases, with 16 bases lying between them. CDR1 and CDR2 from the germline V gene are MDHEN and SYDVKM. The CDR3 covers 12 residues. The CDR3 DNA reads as TGTGCCAGCAGCGACTCTAGAGTCACACAGTTCTTC. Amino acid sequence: CASSDSRVTQFF. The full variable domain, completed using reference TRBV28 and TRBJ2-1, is DVKVTQSSRYLVKRTGEKVFLECVQDMDHENMFWYRQDPGLGLRLIYFSYDVKMKEKGDIPEGYSVSREKKERFSLILESASTNQTSMYLCASSDSRVTQFFGPGTRLTVL.

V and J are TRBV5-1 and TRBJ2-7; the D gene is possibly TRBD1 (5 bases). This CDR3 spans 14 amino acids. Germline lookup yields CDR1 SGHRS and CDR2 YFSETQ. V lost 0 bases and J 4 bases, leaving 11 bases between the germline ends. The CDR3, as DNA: TGCGCCAGCAGCTTGGGAGAAGGGGTTTACGAGCAGTACTTC. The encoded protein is CASSLGEGVYEQYF.

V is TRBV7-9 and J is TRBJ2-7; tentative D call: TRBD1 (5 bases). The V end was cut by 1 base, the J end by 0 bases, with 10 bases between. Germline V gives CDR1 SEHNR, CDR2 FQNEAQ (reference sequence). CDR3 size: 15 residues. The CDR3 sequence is CASSLDGHGSYEQYF. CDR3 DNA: TGTGCCAGCAGCTTAGACGGACACGGCTCCTACGAGCAGTACTTC.

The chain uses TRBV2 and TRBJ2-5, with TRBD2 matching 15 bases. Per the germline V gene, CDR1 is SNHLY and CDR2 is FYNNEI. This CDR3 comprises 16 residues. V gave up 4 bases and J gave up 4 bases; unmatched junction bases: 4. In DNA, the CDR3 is TGTGCCAGCAGTGCAAAGGGACTAGCGGGAGGAGAGACCCAGTACTTC. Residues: CASSAKGLAGGETQYF.

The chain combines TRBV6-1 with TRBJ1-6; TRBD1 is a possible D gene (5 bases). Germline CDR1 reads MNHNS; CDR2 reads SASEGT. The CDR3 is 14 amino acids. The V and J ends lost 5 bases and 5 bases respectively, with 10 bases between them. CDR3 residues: CASSYTGNNSPLHF. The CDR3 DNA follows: TGTGCCAGCAGTTATACAGGCAATAATTCACCCCTCCACTTT.

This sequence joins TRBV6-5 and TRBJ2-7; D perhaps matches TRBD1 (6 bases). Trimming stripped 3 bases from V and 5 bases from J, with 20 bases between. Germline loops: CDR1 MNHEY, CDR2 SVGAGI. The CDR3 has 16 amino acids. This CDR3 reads CASSYRITGSPNEQYF. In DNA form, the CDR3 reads TGTGCCAGCAGTTATCGGATTACAGGGTCACCAAACGAGCAGTACTTC.

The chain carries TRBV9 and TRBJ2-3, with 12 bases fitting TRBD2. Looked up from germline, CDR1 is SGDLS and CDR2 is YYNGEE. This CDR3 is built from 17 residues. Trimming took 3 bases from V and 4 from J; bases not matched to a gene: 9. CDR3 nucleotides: TGTGCCAGCAGCGCGCTAGCGGGAGGGATCGTCGCAGATACGCAGTATTTT. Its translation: CASSALAGGIVADTQYF.

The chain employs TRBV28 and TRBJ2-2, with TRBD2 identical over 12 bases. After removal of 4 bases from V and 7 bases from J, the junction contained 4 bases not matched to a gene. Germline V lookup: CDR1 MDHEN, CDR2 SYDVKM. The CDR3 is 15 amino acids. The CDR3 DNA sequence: TGTGCCAGCAGTTCCCTAGCGGGAGGGGGCGGGGAGCTGTTTTTT. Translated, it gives CASSSLAGGGGELFF.

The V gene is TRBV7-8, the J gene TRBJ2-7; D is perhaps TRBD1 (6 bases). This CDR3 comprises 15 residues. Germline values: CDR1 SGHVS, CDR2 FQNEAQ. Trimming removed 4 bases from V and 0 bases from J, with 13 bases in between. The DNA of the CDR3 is TGTGCCAGCAGCTCCTTACAGGGTAGCTCCTACGAGCAGTACTTC. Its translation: CASSSLQGSSYEQYF.

CDR3 bases: TGTGCCAGTAGTCCACTGACAGGGGGCAGCTCTGGAAACACCATATATTTT. This gives the protein CASSPLTGGSSGNTIYF. The rearrangement uses TRBV19 and TRBJ1-3, with TRBD1 identical over 10 bases. The CDR3 spans 17 residues. Germline V lookup: CDR1 LNHDA, CDR2 SQIVND (reference sequence). Trimming removed 5 bases from V and 0 bases from J; junction bases left unmatched: 7.

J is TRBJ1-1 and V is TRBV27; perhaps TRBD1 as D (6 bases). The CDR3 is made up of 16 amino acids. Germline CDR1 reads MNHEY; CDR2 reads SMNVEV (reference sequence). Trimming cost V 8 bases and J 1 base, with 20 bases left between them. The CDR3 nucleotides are TGTGCCAGCCGCCGGGGGGGGACACAGGGGAACACTGAAGCTTTCTTT. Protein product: CASRRGGTQGNTEAFF.